The 30 T cell receptor beta chains below were found in one sample sequenced in a study of read filtering for tumor transcriptome and immune sequencing. Molecular barcoded adaptors covering alpha/delta and beta/gamma chains were used on roughly 400 ng RNA. In TCRdb, the reads were re-called with MiXCR into one record per CDR3 protein. Of around 65,000 distinct CDR3 sequences in the sample, under 20% were seen once. Specimen: a population of CD138-negative cells sorted from bone marrow. The receptors were gathered from a donor at least 40 years old with multiple myeloma.

This clonotype appeared many times. The chain uses TRBV7-9 and TRBJ2-1, with 11 positions matching TRBD2. Germline V gene data show CDR1 as SEHNR and CDR2 as FQNEAQ (reference sequence). Unmatched junction bases numbered 9, after V lost 2 bases and J lost 6 bases. CDR3 length: 17 residues. Here the CDR3 reads CASSLRGDGLAGNEQFF. CDR3 bases: TGTGCCAGCAGCTTAAGGGGGGATGGACTAGCGGGCAATGAGCAGTTCTTC.

Ten or more counts support this clonotype. This chain uses TRBV6-2 or TRBV6-3 with TRBJ2-1, with 13 bases that match TRBD2. The V and J ends lost 7 bases and 8 bases, in that order; junction bases with no gene match: 11. Germline V gene lookup returns CDR1 MNHEY and CDR2 SVGEGT. The CDR3 is made up of 16 amino acids. CDR3 nucleotide sequence: TGTGCCAGCATCCCCGGACTAGCGGGAGCGATCGATGAGCAGTTCTTC. Its translation: CASIPGLAGAIDEQFF.

This chain uses TRBV7-9 with TRBJ2-3; 8 bases align to TRBD2. V trimming: 2 bases; J trimming: 4 bases; junction bases outside the gene matches: 5. The CDR3 length is 15 residues. The germline V gene has CDR1 SEHNR and CDR2 FQNEAQ (reference sequence). CDR3 loop: CASSLSSGSPDTQYF. For the CDR3, the DNA is TGTGCCAGCAGCTTATCGAGCGGGAGCCCAGATACGCAGTATTTT.

This clonotype was detected many times. This chain joins TRBV6-2 or TRBV6-3 and TRBJ1-1; TRBD1 matches at 7 bases. J was trimmed by 4 bases and V by 5 bases; bases with no gene match: 4. Germline CDR1 reads MNHEY; CDR2 reads SVGEGT. This CDR3 contains 13 residues. CDR3: CASSRQGSTEAFF. CDR3 coding DNA: TGTGCCAGCAGTCGACAGGGCTCCACTGAAGCTTTCTTT.

The rearrangement uses TRBV30 and TRBJ1-2, with D uncertain. Germline loops: CDR1 GTSNPN, CDR2 SVGIG (reference sequence). Deletions cut 2 bases from V and 0 bases from J, with 10 bases between. The CDR3 is 14 residues long. The CDR3 DNA reads TGTGCCTGGAGTACGGGAAACGCTAACTATGGCTACACCTTC. Amino acids: CAWSTGNANYGYTF.

This clonotype was seen many times. The V call is TRBV7-9, the J call TRBJ2-7; D may be TRBD2 (7 bases). The CDR3 runs 14 residues. Germline loops: CDR1 SEHNR, CDR2 FQNEAQ (reference sequence). V was clipped by 5 bases and J by 1 base, with 12 bases between them. CDR3 sequence: CASSRGAGSYEQYF. The CDR3 DNA reads TGTGCCAGCAGCCGGGGGGCGGGTTCCTACGAGCAGTACTTC.

Points on this clonotype: A far larger clone lies a single base away; this is likely a read error. This sequence joins TRBV6-2 or TRBV6-3 and TRBJ2-6; D may be TRBD2 (6 bases). There are 14 residues in the CDR3. Germline CDR1 is MNHEY and CDR2 is SVGEGT. The CDR3 loop is CASRGLSGASVLTF. The CDR3 bases are TGTGCCAGCAGGGGACTCTCTGGGGCCAGCGTCCTGACTTTC.

This clonotype has at least ten counts. CDR3 nucleotides: TGTGCCAGCAGCGGACAGAGTGAGCAGTTCTTC. Translated: CASSGQSEQFF. The chain uses TRBV2 and TRBJ2-1; D perhaps matches TRBD1 (6 bases). This CDR3 has 11 amino acids. The ends were cut back, 6 bases at V and 9 bases at J, with 9 bases in the middle. The germline V gene has CDR1 SNHLY and CDR2 FYNNEI.

In this sample, this clonotype is medium-sized. The V call is TRBV2, the J call TRBJ2-1; the D is unclear. The V gene's germline CDR1 is SNHLY and CDR2 FYNNEI. The CDR3 totals 14 residues. Trimming removed 3 bases from V and 9 bases from J, with 15 bases in between. The CDR3 bases are TGTGCCAGCAGTGATGGGCGAGGCCCTGCTGAGCAGTTCTTC. Translated, it gives CASSDGRGPAEQFF.

This clonotype was detected many times. This chain connects TRBV20-1 to TRBJ2-1, with D possibly matching TRBD2 (6 bases). V lost 0 bases and J 1 base, leaving 16 bases between the germline ends. Germline V CDR1 and CDR2: DFQATT, SNEGSKA (reference sequence). This CDR3 is 17 amino acids long. The CDR3: CSARDVRERVSYNEQFF. CDR3 sequence (DNA): TGCAGTGCTAGAGATGTCCGCGAGCGGGTTTCCTACAATGAGCAGTTCTTC.

Remarks on this clonotype: This may stem from a read error, because a much larger clone lies one nucleotide away. V gene TRBV6-4 combines with J gene TRBJ1-1; 7 bases are a match to TRBD1. This CDR3 spans 13 amino acids. Germline CDR1 MRHNA, CDR2 SNTAGT. Written as DNA, the CDR3 is TGTGCCAGCAGTCCGGACAGGTTCGCTGAAGCTTCCTTT. This encodes CASSPDRFAEASF.

This clonotype was seen many times. The rearrangement uses TRBV19 and TRBJ2-2; a possible D gene is TRBD1 (5 bases). The germline CDR1 and CDR2 sequences are LNHDA and SQIVND (reference sequence). This CDR3 is built from 12 residues. The V end was cut by 10 bases, the J end by 3 bases, with 9 bases between. CDR3 protein: CATRQHTGELFF. For the CDR3, the DNA is TGTGCCACTCGACAGCACACCGGGGAGCTGTTTTTT.

This clonotype was seen repeatedly, ten times or more. The chain is built from TRBV20-1 and TRBJ2-3; 8 bases align to TRBD2. Per the germline V gene, CDR1 is DFQATT and CDR2 is SNEGSKA (reference sequence). The V segment lost 6 bases and the J segment 2 bases; nucleotides outside the gene matches: 10. CDR3 length: 15 residues. CDR3 sequence (DNA): TGCAGTGCCCCCGAGCGGGGGAGACCCACAGATACGCAGTATTTT. Protein product: CSAPERGRPTDTQYF.

The sample holds many counts of this clonotype. The gene calls are TRBV20-1 and TRBJ2-5; TRBD2 matches at 10 bases. This CDR3 comprises 16 residues. Germline lookup yields CDR1 DFQATT and CDR2 SNEGSKA (reference sequence). V was pared by 5 bases and J by 1 base, with 10 bases of the junction left unmatched. CDR3 nucleotides: TGCAGTGCTTCCGGGACTAGCGCAACCTCCCAAGAGACCCAGTACTTC. This codes for CSASGTSATSQETQYF.

This clonotype was seen ten or more times. The CDR3 coding sequence is TGTGCCACCAGCCGGGAAACACAACCCAGGGAGCTGTTTTTT. Translation: CATSRETQPRELFF. The rearrangement joins TRBV15 to TRBJ2-2; D may be TRBD2 (5 bases). Germline V gene data show CDR1 as LNHNV and CDR2 as YYDKDF (reference sequence). Trimming removed 5 bases at V and 9 bases at J, with 16 bases between. The CDR3 is 14 amino acids.

Concerning this clonotype itself: This sequence may be a read error, since a much larger clone differs from it by one base. This chain joins TRBV7-6 and TRBJ2-5; no firm D call. The CDR3 totals 15 residues. Germline loops: CDR1 SGHVS, CDR2 FNYEAQ. The CDR3 DNA follows: TGTGCCGGCAGCCAGAACCGACTGAACCAAGAGACCCAGTACTTC. Protein sequence: CAGSQNRLNQETQYF. Combining the CDR3 with reference TRBV7-6 and TRBJ2-5 gives the whole variable domain GAGVSQSPRYKVTKRGQDVALRCDPISGHVSLYWYRQALGQGPEFLTYFNYEAQQDKSGLPNDRFSAERPEGSISTLTIQRTEQRDSAMYRCAGSQNRLNQETQYFGPGTRLLVL.

This clonotype was detected ten times or more. The chain joins TRBV18 to TRBJ2-5; possibly TRBD1 for D (6 bases). Trimming removed 2 bases from V and 5 bases from J, with 12 bases in between. Germline V lookup: CDR1 KGHSH, CDR2 LQKENI. This CDR3 region has 14 residues. The CDR3 region is CASSPDRFLETQYF. In DNA, the CDR3 is TGTGCCAGCTCACCAGACAGGTTTTTGGAGACCCAGTACTTC.

The rearrangement joins TRBV7-2 to TRBJ1-4, with no clear D. The length of the CDR3 is 14 residues. The V end was cut by 5 bases, the J end by 5 bases, with 12 bases between. Germline-derived CDR1 and CDR2 are SGHTA and FQGNSA. The CDR3 coding sequence is TGTGCCAGCAGCCTTGAAGGCGGAAATGAAAAACTGTTTTTT. This translates into CASSLEGGNEKLFF.

This clonotype was seen at least ten times. The chain is built from TRBV6-1 and TRBJ2-3; D call uncertain. Germline CDR1 reads MNHNS; CDR2 reads SASEGT. This CDR3 is built from 11 residues. Deletions cut 6 bases from V and 5 bases from J, with 6 bases between. The CDR3 region is CASRRVDTQYF. Here the CDR3 DNA reads TGTGCCAGCAGAAGGGTAGATACGCAGTATTTT.

Concerning this clonotype: A much larger clone is a single base away; this may be a read error. This CDR3 is CSASKLDGYTF. The DNA for the CDR3 is TGCAGCGCTAGCAAACTAGATGGCTACACCTTC. The genes are TRBV29-1 and TRBJ1-2; D unresolved. The CDR3 length is 11 residues. Germline values: CDR1 SQVTM, CDR2 ANQGSEA. Between the trimmed V and J ends, which lost 7 bases and 6 bases, there was a span of 12 bases.

This clonotype was recorded many times. The rearrangement joins TRBV6-5 to TRBJ1-4; TRBD1 agrees at 9 bases. J lost 5 bases, V lost 6 bases, and 7 bases had no gene match. The CDR3 loop spans 15 amino acids. CDR1 and CDR2 from the germline V gene are MNHEY and SVGAGI. The CDR3 DNA reads TGTGCCAGCAGACAAGGGACAGGGAAGAATGAAAAACTGTTTTTT. It is translated as CASRQGTGKNEKLFF.

This clonotype has at least ten counts. The V call is TRBV28, the J call TRBJ1-2; D remains ambiguous. Germline-derived CDR1 and CDR2 are MDHEN and SYDVKM. Trimming left V 6 bases short and J 5 bases short, with 10 bases between. CDR3 length equals 12 residues. This chain's CDR3 is CASRAGLYGYTF. In DNA, the CDR3 is TGTGCCAGCAGGGCTGGACTTTATGGCTACACCTTC.

This clonotype was observed a handful of times. The rearrangement uses TRBV10-3 and TRBJ1-5; 8 positions agree with TRBD1. The CDR3 is made up of 13 amino acids. The V segment lost 10 bases and the J segment 7 bases; nucleotides outside the gene matches: 9. CDR1 is ENHRY, CDR2 SYGVKD, per germline. The CDR3 sequence is CATVGQENQPQHF. The DNA for the CDR3 is TGTGCCACCGTGGGACAGGAGAACCAGCCCCAGCATTTT.

This clonotype occurred a few times. This chain uses TRBV6-6 with TRBJ1-1; unclear D gene. CDR1 and CDR2 (germline): MNHNY, SVGAGI (reference sequence). The CDR3 has 15 amino acids. Trimming removed 0 bases from V and 2 bases from J, with 10 bases in between. CDR3 residues: CASSYSIRENTEAFF. In DNA, the CDR3 is TGTGCCAGCAGTTACTCGATTCGGGAAAACACTGAAGCTTTCTTT.

For this clonotype: The junction departs from the called germline gene at one end, perhaps through a read error. The chain combines TRBV24-1 with TRBJ2-2; 7 nucleotides align to TRBD1. The CDR3 has 16 residues. Germline CDR1 reads KGHDR; CDR2 reads SFDVKD. CDR3 in DNA: TGTGCCACCAGTATGAGGGGGCCAACGGTCCCCGGGGAGCTGCTTTTT. It yields the protein CATSMRGPTVPGELLF.

The sample holds many counts of this clonotype. The chain links TRBV29-1 to TRBJ2-5; the D call may be TRBD1 or TRBD2 (5 bases each). CDR1 SQVTM and CDR2 ANQGSEA come from the germline V gene. The CDR3 runs 13 residues. Trimming took 7 bases from V and 3 from J, leaving 15 bases between them. CDR3 coding DNA: TGCAGCGGATGGGACGGAAAGAAAGAGACCCAGTACTTC. Protein product: CSGWDGKKETQYF.

J is TRBJ2-3 and V is TRBV5-8; 7 bases are shared with TRBD1. The CDR3 covers 17 residues. CDR1 is SGHTS and CDR2 is YDEGEE in the germline V gene. V shed 4 bases, J shed 0 bases, and the junction held 11 bases outside the gene matches. CDR3 sequence: CASSLAKRGHSTDTQYF. In DNA form, the CDR3 reads TGTGCCAGCAGCCTGGCCAAGAGGGGGCACAGCACAGATACGCAGTATTTT.

In its sample, this clonotype was seen many times. This CDR3 is CSVLHTGGPNEQYF. The CDR3 DNA reads TGCAGCGTCCTACATACAGGGGGCCCCAACGAGCAGTACTTC. The chain links TRBV29-1 to TRBJ2-7; TRBD1 matches at 9 bases. The V gene's germline CDR1 is SQVTM and CDR2 ANQGSEA. The CDR3 loop spans 14 amino acids. Losses at the gene ends were 6 bases for V and 5 bases for J; bases not matched to a gene: 11.

This clonotype was seen at least ten times. J is TRBJ1-1 and V is TRBV28, with 8 positions matching TRBD1. CDR3 size: 15 residues. Per the germline V gene, CDR1 is MDHEN and CDR2 is SYDVKM. The trim removed 1 base at V and 2 bases at J, leaving 3 bases unmatched. The CDR3 spells CASSLYTGGNTEAFF. CDR3 DNA: TGTGCCAGCAGTTTATATACAGGGGGTAACACTGAAGCTTTCTTT.

A remark on this clonotype: The CDR3 ends on some other residue instead of the conserved phenylalanine or tryptophan, so this is likely a read error. This chain joins TRBV20-1 and TRBJ1-1; D is possibly TRBD1 (5 bases). Germline V gene sequence: CDR1 DFQATT, CDR2 SNEGSKA (reference sequence). This CDR3 has 13 amino acids. The V end was cut by 3 bases, the J end by 5 bases, with 13 bases between. The CDR3 reads CSARTVGNTEAFV. CDR3 nucleotides: TGCAGTGCTAGGACAGTGGGGAATACTGAAGCTTTCGTT.